The entry that follows covers one TCR beta chain sequence. This clone was recorded only once. Its antigen has not been determined. No per-base quality is available; no much larger clone lies one base away. The sample originates from a study of T cell responses to AZD1222 COVID-19 vaccine (dated by TCRdb to 2020 to 2023). Looking at the study overall: TCR sequencing was performed for roughly 250 trial participants, of whom some 200 were given two doses of AZD1222 and around 25 were given two doses of MenACWY control vaccine. Trial participants were enrolled by age into 18-55, 56-69 and 70-plus year subgroups, with roughly 160, 29 and 62 TCR-sequenced participants respectively. Points the paper makes about the study in general: Spike-specific TCR breadth and depth rose significantly after two AZD1222 doses compared with day 0 and with MenACWY recipients. The vaccine-associated CD4 TCRs covered the entire spike protein, and the dominant responses fell in regions 160-218 and 743-854. Reportedly, almost half of the unique spike-specific TCRs recognized epitopes lying outside the regions that are mutated in the B.1.351 and B.1.1.7 variants. Conclusions about previously exposed vaccinees were limited because only a handful of AZD1222 recipients were SARS-CoV-2 seropositive at baseline. Because no day 14 peak-response samples were available, the repertoires could be characterized only after the peak T cell response. Most participants were white British and females outnumbered males, and the authors suggested that clonal diversity may have been underestimated. The 56-69-year group was small, and its depth increase did not reach significance, likely because of low power.

In light of the paper, this sample's time point label describes: about 28 days (+/-7) after the second vaccine dose. AZD1222 recipients with second doses at about 4 weeks or about 12 weeks were pooled, because spike-specific TCR depth and breadth did not differ between schedules. Vaccinee samples were obtained from the UK trials COV001 and COV002, which included a single-blind randomized controlled phase 2/3 trial of AZD1222 (ChAdOx1 nCoV-19) in healthy adults. For TCRbeta chain sequencing, PBMC samples were collected from trial participants at day 0 and at day 28 after the second dose. The CDR3 covers 15 residues, taking in both the cysteine and the phenylalanine. Left in the record is the CDR3 DNA by itself, 45 bases read in frame from the first base. V is trimmed back by 6 bases and J by 1 base, and the junction contains 1 base that no gene match accounts for. From the germline V gene, CDR1 is MDHEN and CDR2 is SYDVKM.

The CDR3 regions of human TCRbeta chains were analyzed by immunosequencing. Turning to the authors' computational methods: Repertoire TCRs were checked for matches against a reference library of SARS-CoV-2-specific TCRs that had been generated using the MIRA antigen-specificity platform. Breadth was defined as the fraction of unique TCRs that were SARS-CoV-2-associated, and depth was defined as the fraction of total T cells that were SARS-CoV-2-associated. Each spike-specific TCR was assigned to its reactive spike region and to a CD4 or CD8 class using the MIRA data. Log10-transformed breadth and depth values were compared by one-way ANOVA with Sidak's multiple comparisons tests. Drawn from immuneACCESS, this table holds only the in-frame rearrangements with V and J called that TCRdb kept. Clones are partly lost; checked studies trace under half to an unresolved V gene and leave the rest unexplained. V and J calls plus clone size are reproduced from that table; the DNA served to infer D and trimming. For this sample there are about 140,000 clones; almost 95% appear just once. The leading ten clones occupy roughly 3.6% of the sample.

The input for sequencing was peripheral blood, taken 28 days after the second AZD1222 dose. The TCR sequence derives from an adult who received the AZD1222 COVID-19 vaccine. The sequence joins TRBV28 to TRBJ2-1; 12 of the junction bases match TRBD2. The DNA is TGTGCCAGCAGGCTAGCGGGAGGGTCCTACAATGAGCAGTTCTTC. It is translated as CASRLAGGSYNEQFF. Beyond the CDR3, the reference TRBV28 and TRBJ2-1 genes provide the residues; the full variable domain reads: DVKVTQSSRYLVKRTGEKVFLECVQDMDHENMFWYRQDPGLGLRLIYFSYDVKMKEKGDIPEGYSVSREKKERFSLILESASTNQTSMYLCASRLAGGSYNEQFFGPGTRLTVL.